This entry describes one T cell receptor beta chain. What it recognizes is unknown. From its re-call of the 5' RACE reads, TCRdb lists each CDR3 protein once, without DNA. The sample totals 300,000 to 400,000 distinct CDR3 sequences. The data originate from a study of monozygotic twins with inflammatory bowel disease. Points from the study as a whole: Immunosuppressive treatment differences may have increased patient repertoire variability.

The germline V gene has CDR1 LNHNV and CDR2 YYDKDF (reference sequence). The CDR3 spans 15 residues. The chain has TRBV15 and TRBJ2-7; TCRdb returns TRBD1, unconfirmable since there is no DNA. Sequenced input: blood. The source is a human donor with ulcerative colitis or Crohn's disease, or a healthy co-twin of an affected twin (not recorded which). The CDR3 sequence is CATSQDRWNTYEQYF.